This T cell receptor (beta chain) came from a study of blood T cells in healthy people across ages. Study-level points and caveats: Diversity figures derived from one million T cells were judged to underestimate the true value. Measured against age, TCR beta diversity per million T cells decreased in a roughly linear manner. PBMCs went unsorted, and a conclusive naive versus antigen-experienced comparison was therefore prevented.

Using a J-beta primer mix together with a sample-barcoded 5' primer, a second PCR was run for roughly 6 to 11 cycles. From the 5' RACE reads, TCRdb called clonotypes with MiXCR, one entry per CDR3 protein. The sample contains about 1.8 million distinct CDR3 sequences, approximately 50% of which appear only once. Regarding this clonotype: The antigen remains undetermined.

Samples each yielded at least 5.5 micrograms of total RNA. This receptor was taken from a woman aged 40 to 50 in good health. Specimen: blood.

The CDR3 sequence: CASSVERGAVGPHPWLTQYF. In DNA, the CDR3 is TGTGCCAGCAGCGTAGAGAGGGGGGCCGTGGGACCTCACCCATGGCTGACCCAGTACTTC. The rearrangement joins TRBV9 to TRBJ2-5; tentatively, D is TRBD1 or TRBD2 (6 bases each). Germline V gene lookup returns CDR1 SGDLS and CDR2 YYNGEE. V dropped 0 bases and J dropped 7 bases, with 31 bases sitting between them. The CDR3 totals 20 residues.